The 10 T cell receptor beta chains in this list originate from one sample, sequenced in a study of T cell responses to AZD1222 COVID-19 vaccine. Sequencing used immunoSEQ multiplex PCR; TCRdb keeps in-frame clones, though not all of them. Of around 99,000 clones listed, 87% are singletons. The sequencing here drew on peripheral blood, taken 28 days after the second AZD1222 dose. These receptors were collected from an adult who received the AZD1222 COVID-19 vaccine.

The chain carries TRBV11-1 and TRBJ2-1; D remains unclear. V lost 2 bases and J 9 bases, leaving 8 bases between the germline ends. The germline gives CDR1 SGHAT, CDR2 FQDESV (reference sequence). The CDR3 runs to 12 residues. The CDR3 sequence: CASSLQPTEQFF. The CDR3 DNA follows: TGTGCCAGCAGCTTACAACCTACTGAGCAGTTCTTC.

V usage is TRBV6-2 or TRBV6-3 and J usage is TRBJ1-2; D call uncertain. Trimming shortened V by 6 bases and J by 3 bases, and 17 bases separated the two germline ends. The CDR3 length is 15 residues. Germline-derived CDR1 and CDR2 are MNHEY and SVGEGT. The CDR3 sequence is CASSPTLTDYYGYTF. CDR3 DNA: TGTGCCAGCAGCCCTACCTTGACTGATTACTATGGCTACACCTTC.

The chain uses TRBV6-5 and TRBJ2-7, with D tentatively TRBD1 (6 bases). Germline CDR1 reads MNHEY; CDR2 reads SVGAGI. The V end was cut by 6 bases, the J end by 2 bases, with 17 bases between. This CDR3 region has 15 residues. In DNA form, the CDR3 reads TGTGCCAGCAGGACCCAGGGGAATAGGGCCTACGAGCAGTACTTC. Translation: CASRTQGNRAYEQYF.

This chain joins TRBV19 and TRBJ2-3; 9 nucleotides match TRBD1. Germline CDR1 LNHDA, CDR2 SQIVND (reference sequence). This CDR3 has 19 amino acids. V lost 5 bases, J lost 3 bases, and 18 bases stayed unmatched. CDR3 protein: CASSHYSGSGTGRTDTQYF. In nucleotides, the CDR3 is TGTGCCAGTAGTCATTATTCAGGCTCTGGGACAGGGAGGACAGATACGCAGTATTTT.

The table lists this clone with a few counts. The chain has TRBV4-1 and TRBJ1-2; the D is unclear. Trimming removed 4 bases at V and 8 bases at J, with 23 bases between. The germline CDR1 and CDR2 sequences are MGHRA and YSYEKL. CDR3 size: 16 residues. The CDR3 nucleotides read TGCGCCAGCAGCCCTCTTTTCCGGGAAAGGGCGAAGGGCTACACCTTC. Translating it yields CASSPLFRERAKGYTF.

The chain couples TRBV13 to TRBJ1-2; 7 nucleotides match TRBD1. V was clipped by 3 bases and J by 6 bases; unmatched bases: 10. CDR1 and CDR2 (germline): PRHDT, FYEKMQ (reference sequence). The CDR3 runs 15 residues. This chain's CDR3 is CASSLLGDSLNGYTF. As DNA, the CDR3 is TGTGCCAGCAGCTTGCTCGGGGACAGTCTTAATGGCTACACCTTC.

The CDR3 nucleotides are TGTGCCATTACATCTGGGGGAAACACTGAAGCTTTCTTT. Translating gives CAITSGGNTEAFF. This chain links TRBV10-3 with TRBJ1-1; tentative D call: TRBD1 (5 bases). The ends were cut back, 9 bases at V and 2 bases at J, with 13 bases in the middle. The CDR3 runs 13 residues. Germline loops: CDR1 ENHRY, CDR2 SYGVKD.

V gene TRBV19 combines with J gene TRBJ2-5; 11 nucleotides align to TRBD2. Germline V gene data show CDR1 as LNHDA and CDR2 as SQIVND (reference sequence). The V and J ends lost 6 bases and 5 bases, in that order; junction bases with no gene match: 8. The CDR3 is 15 residues long. CDR3 sequence: CASSGTSGFSETQYF. CDR3 sequence (DNA): TGTGCCAGTAGCGGGACTAGCGGTTTTTCCGAGACCCAGTACTTC.

The table lists this clone with a count of one. Here the CDR3 DNA reads TGTGCCAGCAGTCCCAGACAGGGGACGACCTACGAGCAGTACTTC. It yields the protein CASSPRQGTTYEQYF. The chain combines TRBV27 with TRBJ2-7; 8 bases are a match to TRBD1. Germline loops: CDR1 MNHEY, CDR2 SMNVEV (reference sequence). The CDR3 spans 15 residues. V dropped 5 bases and J dropped 2; count of bases not matched to a gene: 8.

V usage is TRBV30 and J usage is TRBJ2-2, with D possibly being TRBD1 or TRBD2 (6 bases each). The germline CDR1 and CDR2 sequences are GTSNPN and SVGIG (reference sequence). The CDR3 sequence is 16 residues long. V lost 4 bases and J lost 2, with 17 bases in between. The DNA for the CDR3 is TGTGCCTGGAAGTACGGGGGCAGGGGTAACACCGGGGAGCTGTTTTTT. Translation: CAWKYGGRGNTGELFF.